The 9 T cell receptor beta chains below were found in one sample sequenced in a study of cytomegalovirus exposure and HLA in healthy donors. Profiled with immunoSEQ multiplex PCR; TCRdb holds only in-frame clones, not every one. The repertoire holds some 150,000 clones, with around nine tenths as singletons. Source material: PBMCs. These receptors came from a woman aged 25 to 39 in good health and CMV-seronegative.

The chain couples TRBV19 to TRBJ2-5; a possible D gene is TRBD1 (5 bases). The germline gives CDR1 LNHDA, CDR2 SQIVND (reference sequence). Deletions cut 5 bases from V and 5 bases from J, with 15 bases between. CDR3 length equals 14 residues. The CDR3 DNA follows: TGTGCCAGTAGTCTCGACAGAGCTCGGGAGACCCAGTACTTC. This sequence encodes CASSLDRARETQYF.

This clone appeared a few times. The chain has TRBV27 and TRBJ2-7; 9 nucleotides align to TRBD1. There are 14 residues in the CDR3. Germline CDR1 is MNHEY and CDR2 is SMNVEV (reference sequence). Losses at the gene ends were 3 bases for V and 3 bases for J; bases not matched to a gene: 3. Here the CDR3 reads CASSLGGQGYEQYF. In DNA, the CDR3 is TGTGCCAGCAGTTTGGGGGGACAGGGCTACGAGCAGTACTTC.

In its sample, this clone was seen a few times. The chain has TRBV7-2 and TRBJ2-7; 7 nucleotides match TRBD1. The germline gives CDR1 SGHTA, CDR2 FQGNSA. This CDR3 spans 15 amino acids. The V and J ends lost 5 bases and 3 bases, in that order; junction bases with no gene match: 10. CDR3 sequence reads: CASSRPRQGIYEQYF. As DNA, the CDR3 is TGTGCCAGCAGCCGCCCTCGACAGGGAATCTACGAGCAGTACTTC.

V is TRBV7-6 and J is TRBJ1-1; D not certain. Looked up from germline, CDR1 is SGHVS and CDR2 is FNYEAQ. The CDR3 runs 14 residues. V shed 5 bases and J shed 5 bases, with 15 bases lying between them. The CDR3 region has the DNA TGTGCCAGCAGCCCCTATGAGGCATGGACTGAAGCTTTCTTT. Translating gives CASSPYEAWTEAFF.

The chain combines TRBV7-9 with TRBJ1-4; 7 bases align to TRBD1. Germline V gene data show CDR1 as SEHNR and CDR2 as FQNEAQ (reference sequence). The junction had 11 bases not matched to a gene; V was cut back by 5 bases and J by 5 bases. This CDR3 comprises 16 residues. The DNA for the CDR3 is TGTGCCAGCAGCCCATCAGGGACAGTCTCCAATGAAAAACTGTTTTTT. Protein sequence: CASSPSGTVSNEKLFF.

The chain uses TRBV18 and TRBJ2-7, with D perhaps matching TRBD1 (5 bases). This CDR3 spans 13 amino acids. Per the germline V gene, CDR1 is KGHSH and CDR2 is LQKENI. The V gene lost 3 bases and the J gene lost 1 base, with 7 bases spanning the gap. The CDR3 sequence: CASSPTVSYEQYF. The CDR3 DNA sequence: TGTGCCAGCTCACCGACAGTTTCCTACGAGCAGTACTTC.

This chain connects TRBV15 to TRBJ1-3; 7 bases align to TRBD1. The V segment lost 0 bases and the J segment 7 bases; nucleotides outside the gene matches: 6. CDR3 length: 15 residues. Germline V gene data show CDR1 as LNHNV and CDR2 as YYDKDF (reference sequence). CDR3 residues: CATSRDGTQGNTIYF. The CDR3 coding sequence is TGTGCCACCAGCAGAGATGGGACACAGGGGAACACCATATATTTT.

V usage is TRBV7-9 and J usage is TRBJ1-6, with 11 bases that match TRBD1. J lost 10 bases, V lost 5 bases, and 16 bases had no gene match. From germline, CDR1 is SEHNR and CDR2 FQNEAQ (reference sequence). CDR3 length equals 18 residues. The CDR3: CASSTPEPEDRGLSPLHF. In DNA form, the CDR3 reads TGTGCCAGCAGCACGCCCGAGCCAGAGGACAGGGGGCTCTCACCCCTCCACTTT. Drawing the rest from reference TRBV7-9 and TRBJ1-6, the complete variable domain is DTGVSQNPRHKITKRGQNVTFRCDPISEHNRLYWYRQTLGQGPEFLTYFQNEAQLEKSRLLSDRFSAERPKGSFSTLEIQRTEQGDSAMYLCASSTPEPEDRGLSPLHFGNGTRLTVT.

This rearrangement joins TRBV6-1 to TRBJ2-3, with 7 bases identical to TRBD1. The germline CDR1 and CDR2 sequences are MNHNS and SASEGT. V shed 5 bases, J shed 2 bases, and the junction held 7 bases outside the gene matches. The CDR3 sequence is 15 residues long. CDR3 sequence (DNA): TGTGCCAGCAGTCTCGGGACAGCGACCACAGATACGCAGTATTTT. Amino acids: CASSLGTATTDTQYF.